This entry concerns a single T cell receptor (beta chain). V was cut by 3 bases and J by 13 bases, with 18 bases left in between. This CDR3 has 12 amino acids. Germline CDR1 is SQVTM and CDR2 is ANQGSEA. This specimen belongs to a study of blood T cell repertoires in COVID-19. About the study: Samples taken during acute and convalescent COVID-19 were collected in the United States, Italy and Spain. From T cells, B-cell-depleted T cells, or PBMCs came the material, which was cDNA or gDNA.

Repertoires were generated with immunoSEQ multiplex PCR, while TCRdb's copy carries only in-frame clones and drops some. The data contain over 100,000 clones, less than 90% of them singletons. The chain joins TRBV29-1 to TRBJ2-5; possibly TRBD1 for D (6 bases). The source of this sequence is an older man with acute or convalescent COVID-19. The sequencing input was peripheral blood. The CDR3 protein is CSVDVGTDRRYF. The CDR3 coding sequence is TGCAGCGTTGACGTCGGTACGGACAGAAGGTACTTC.